These 10 T cell receptor beta chains share one sample of origin, sequenced in a study of T cells in Graves' hyperthyroidism and ophthalmopathy. The investigators amplified TCR beta CDR3 regions from RNA transcripts. The primer set for the first-round RT-PCR of the TCR CDR3 was HTBI. One entry per CDR3 protein results from TCRdb running MiXCR on the multiplex PCR reads. The sample lists some 550,000 distinct CDR3 sequences; less than 25% were seen once. The source material was blood. The receptors originated from a man aged 18 to 30 with Graves' hyperthyroidism.

In this sample, this clonotype turned up many times. The rearrangement uses TRBV27 and TRBJ2-7; no clear D gene. CDR1 is MNHEY and CDR2 is SMNVEV in the germline V gene (reference sequence). The germline V and J ends were trimmed by 3 bases and 3 bases, with 9 bases remaining between them. The CDR3 contains 13 residues. The CDR3 DNA sequence: TGTGCCAGCAGTTTCCAGGCTGGCTACGAGCAGTACTTC. Encoded protein: CASSFQAGYEQYF.

This chain joins TRBV11-2 and TRBJ1-2; D uncertain. Between the trimmed V and J ends, which lost 5 bases and 7 bases, there was a span of 11 bases. CDR1 SGHAT and CDR2 FQNNGV come from the germline V gene. The CDR3 totals 12 residues. Here the CDR3 reads CASSLGGSGYTF. The CDR3 DNA reads as TGTGCCAGCAGCCTAGGTGGTTCTGGCTACACCTTC. Supplemented by reference TRBV11-2 and TRBJ1-2, the full variable domain reads EAGVAQSPRYKIIEKRQSVAFWCNPISGHATLYWYQQILGQGPKLLIQFQNNGVVDDSQLPKDRFSAERLKGVDSTLKIQPAKLEDSAVYLCASSLGGSGYTFGSGTRLTVV.

This clonotype was found many times. This rearrangement joins TRBV12-3 or TRBV12-4 to TRBJ2-2, with D possibly being TRBD1 (7 bases). The CDR3 has 14 amino acids. The V end was cut by 6 bases, the J end by 2 bases, with 10 bases between. In DNA form, the CDR3 reads TGTGCCAGCAGGCGGGACAGCAACACCGGGGAGCTGTTTTTT. This codes for CASRRDSNTGELFF.

This clonotype was picked up a small number of times. The chain uses TRBV11-1 and TRBJ2-5; TRBD2 matches 11 bases. V was pared by 5 bases and J by 4 bases, with 12 bases of the junction left unmatched. The CDR3 is 17 amino acids. The germline V gene has CDR1 SGHAT and CDR2 FQDESV (reference sequence). The CDR3 coding sequence is TGTGCCAGCAGCAACGGTTTCGATAGCGGGGGGGGAGAGACCCAGTACTTC. Translated: CASSNGFDSGGGETQYF.

The V and J genes are TRBV27 and TRBJ1-2; D remains unclear. Germline CDR1 is MNHEY and CDR2 is SMNVEV (reference sequence). Trimming stripped 6 bases from V and 0 bases from J, with 26 bases between. The CDR3 contains 19 residues. The CDR3: CASSRPRKPPLSTNYGYTF. DNA for the CDR3: TGTGCCAGCAGCCGGCCGAGGAAGCCCCCCCTTTCCACTAACTATGGCTACACCTTC.

A word on this clonotype: This may come from a read error, since a much larger clone is one base off. Likely a read error: the CDR3 ends without its conserved phenylalanine or tryptophan. The chain joins TRBV20-1 to TRBJ1-5; TRBD1 matches 7 bases. The junction had 7 bases not matched to a gene; V was cut back by 5 bases and J by 6 bases. Germline V gene data show CDR1 as DFQATT and CDR2 as SNEGSKA (reference sequence). The CDR3 extends over 13 amino acids. CDR3 bases: TGCAGTGCTCCCACAGGGGTCGCTCAGCCCCAGCATGTT. Protein sequence: CSAPTGVAQPQHV.

This clonotype has more than one count but fewer than ten. The chain combines TRBV3-1 with TRBJ1-1; tentatively, D is TRBD1 (5 bases). Per germline, CDR1 LGHDT and CDR2 YNNKEL (reference sequence). The CDR3 sequence is 15 residues long. Trimming took off 8 bases at V and 0 bases at J, with 16 bases between the two ends. CDR3: CASGKAGRMNTEAFF. DNA of the CDR3: TGTGCCAGCGGTAAAGCAGGGAGAATGAACACTGAAGCTTTCTTT.

This clonotype occurred many times. This sequence joins TRBV27 and TRBJ1-5; 7 nucleotides agree with TRBD1. Germline V gene sequence: CDR1 MNHEY, CDR2 SMNVEV (reference sequence). After removal of 5 bases from V and 4 bases from J, the junction contained 8 bases not matched to a gene. The CDR3 is 15 residues long. The chain's CDR3 is CASSGDRVGNQPQHF. CDR3 DNA sequence: TGTGCCAGCAGTGGAGACAGGGTGGGGAATCAGCCCCAGCATTTT.

Turning to this clonotype: Sequence at one end of the junction differs from germline and may be a read error. This chain joins TRBV11-2 and TRBJ2-2, with D hard to call. Germline lookup yields CDR1 SGHAT and CDR2 FQNNGV. The CDR3 runs to 13 residues. The CDR3 sequence is CANSLDLTQELFF. The DNA for the CDR3 is TGTGCCAACAGCTTAGACCTCACCCAGGAGCTGTTTTTT.

In this sample, this clonotype turned up many times. The chain employs TRBV15 and TRBJ1-1; D gene uncertain. Trimming removed 4 bases from V and 8 bases from J, with 11 bases in between. The CDR3 extends over 12 amino acids. Germline CDR1 LNHNV, CDR2 YYDKDF (reference sequence). CDR3 residues: CATSMRAGEAFF. The CDR3 bases are TGTGCCACCAGCATGAGGGCAGGAGAAGCTTTCTTT.